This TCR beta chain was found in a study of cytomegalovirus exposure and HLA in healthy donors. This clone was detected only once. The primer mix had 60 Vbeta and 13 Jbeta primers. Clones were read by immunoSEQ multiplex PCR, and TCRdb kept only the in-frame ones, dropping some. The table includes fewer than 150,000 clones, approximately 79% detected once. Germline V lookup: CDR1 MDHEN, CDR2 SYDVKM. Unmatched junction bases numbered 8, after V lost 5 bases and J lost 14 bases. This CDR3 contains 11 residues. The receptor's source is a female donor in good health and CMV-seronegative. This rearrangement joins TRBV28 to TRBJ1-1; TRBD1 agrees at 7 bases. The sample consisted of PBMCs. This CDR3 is CASSRDSKGFF. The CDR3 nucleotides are TGTGCCAGCAGTCGGGACAGCAAAGGGTTCTTT.